This TCR beta chain was documented in a study of beta chain features in type 1 diabetes. Overall study results and limits: Shorter templates might be favored by PCR, equally in patients and controls. Overrepresentation of cells with high TCR expression could result from cDNA sequencing.

Sequencing targeted expressed TCRB transcripts, as all isolated RNA had been reverse transcribed. Repertoires were generated with immunoSEQ multiplex PCR, while TCRdb's copy carries only in-frame clones and drops some. The table records 350,000 to 450,000 clones, about 15% of them present only once. This clone was picked up a small number of times. Its antigen is as yet unknown. This clonotype originated in a woman aged 18-29 years in good health. Sequencing was done on a sample of naive CD4+ T cells from blood.

CDR3 region: CAWSVRQGGWGQPQHF. Here the CDR3 DNA reads TGTGCCTGGAGTGTACGACAGGGGGGGTGGGGTCAGCCCCAGCATTTT. The gene calls are TRBV30 and TRBJ1-5, with 9 positions matching TRBD1. After removal of 0 bases from V and 6 bases from J, the junction contained 9 bases not matched to a gene. The CDR3 covers 16 residues. Germline lookup yields CDR1 GTSNPN and CDR2 SVGIG (reference sequence).